This TCR beta chain was sequenced for a study of graft-versus-host responses after intestinal transplantation. Looking at the study overall: Transplant types were multivisceral, liver-intestinal, or isolated intestinal. Following induction with anti-thymocyte globulin, all recipients were given tacrolimus and steroids for two to three years.

Study-level results: Some GvH clones appeared in ileal mucosa or blood before recipient bone marrow.

Comments on this clone: Its antigen is not known.

Libraries were prepared by immunoSEQ multiplex PCR; TCRdb keeps only in-frame clonotypes and omits some of them. The table includes 80,000 to 100,000 clones, around nine tenths detected once. CDR1 MDHEN and CDR2 SYDVKM come from the germline V gene. The CDR3 sequence is 16 residues long. The trim removed 3 bases at V and 6 bases at J, leaving 4 bases unmatched. The chain has TRBV28 and TRBJ1-6, with 11 bases fitting TRBD1. The source material was unstimulated CD4+ T cells sorted from spleen or lymph node cells, sampled before intestinal transplant. The clonotype was recovered from a human donor who received an intestinal transplant. The CDR3 loop reads CASSFGQGAFNSPLHF. CDR3 nucleotides: TGTGCCAGCAGTTTTGGACAGGGGGCTTTTAATTCACCCCTCCACTTT.